The T cell receptor beta chain under discussion was sequenced for a study of OX40 agonist ivuxolimab in advanced cancers. Trimming shortened V by 6 bases and J by 1 base, and 6 bases separated the two germline ends. Germline V CDR1 and CDR2: MNHNS, SASEGT. The CDR3 has 13 amino acids. Clones were read by immunoSEQ multiplex PCR, and TCRdb kept only the in-frame ones, dropping some. Among tens of thousands of clones, 81% were seen once, and the ten largest hold less than 5.5%. The chain couples TRBV6-1 to TRBJ2-2; D not resolved. This clonotype originated in an adult with an advanced solid tumor such as melanoma, head and neck, liver or kidney cancer. The specimen was CD4+ or CD8+ T cells sorted from blood, collected in a trial of the OX40 agonist ivuxolimab. The CDR3 nucleotides read TGTGCCAGCAGAGAAAGGAACACCGGGGAGCTGTTTTTT. It codes for CASRERNTGELFF.